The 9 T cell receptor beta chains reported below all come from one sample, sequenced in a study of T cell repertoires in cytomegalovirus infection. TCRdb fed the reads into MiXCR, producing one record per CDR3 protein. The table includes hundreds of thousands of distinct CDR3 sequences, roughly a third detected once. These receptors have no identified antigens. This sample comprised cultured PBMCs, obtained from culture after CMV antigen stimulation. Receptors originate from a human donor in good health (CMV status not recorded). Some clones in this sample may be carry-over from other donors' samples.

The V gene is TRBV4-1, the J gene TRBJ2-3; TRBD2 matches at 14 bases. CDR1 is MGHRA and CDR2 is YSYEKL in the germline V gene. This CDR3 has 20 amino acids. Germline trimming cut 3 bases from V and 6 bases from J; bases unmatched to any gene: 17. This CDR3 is CASSQGALGLAGVGGDTQYF. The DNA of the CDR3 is TGCGCCAGCAGCCAGGGGGCGCTGGGACTAGCGGGAGTTGGAGGGGATACGCAGTATTTT.

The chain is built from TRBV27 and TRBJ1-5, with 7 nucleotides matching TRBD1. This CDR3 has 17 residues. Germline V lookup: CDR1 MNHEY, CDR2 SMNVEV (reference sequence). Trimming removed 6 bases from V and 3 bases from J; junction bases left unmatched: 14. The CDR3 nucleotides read TGTGCCAGCAGCTCCCGACAGGGTACCCTGTACAATCAGCCCCAGCATTTT. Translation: CASSSRQGTLYNQPQHF.

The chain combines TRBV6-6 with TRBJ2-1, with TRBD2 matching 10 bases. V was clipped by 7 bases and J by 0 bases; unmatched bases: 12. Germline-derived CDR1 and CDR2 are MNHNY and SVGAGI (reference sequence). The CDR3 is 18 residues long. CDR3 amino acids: CASTDPTSGIGSYNEQFF. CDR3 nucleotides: TGTGCCAGCACCGACCCTACTAGCGGGATTGGCTCCTACAATGAGCAGTTCTTC.

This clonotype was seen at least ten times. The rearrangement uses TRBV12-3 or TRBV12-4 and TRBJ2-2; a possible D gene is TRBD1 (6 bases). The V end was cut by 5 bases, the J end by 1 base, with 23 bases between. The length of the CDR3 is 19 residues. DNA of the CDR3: TGTGCCAGCAGTCCACGAACAGGGATCCCTATATTGAACACCGGGGAGCTGTTTTTT. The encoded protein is CASSPRTGIPILNTGELFF.

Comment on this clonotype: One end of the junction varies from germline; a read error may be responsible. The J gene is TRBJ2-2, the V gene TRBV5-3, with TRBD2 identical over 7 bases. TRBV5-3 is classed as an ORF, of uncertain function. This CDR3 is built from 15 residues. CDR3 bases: TGTGCCAGCAGCTTGGTGGCGGGAGAAGCCGGGGAGCTGTTTTTT. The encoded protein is CASSLVAGEAGELFF.

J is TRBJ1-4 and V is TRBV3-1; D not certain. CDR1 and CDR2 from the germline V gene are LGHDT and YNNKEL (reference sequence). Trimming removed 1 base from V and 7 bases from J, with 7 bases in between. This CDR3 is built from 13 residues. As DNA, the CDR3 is TGTGCCAGCAGCCAAGGAGGAGGTGAAAAACTGTTTTTT. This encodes CASSQGGGEKLFF.

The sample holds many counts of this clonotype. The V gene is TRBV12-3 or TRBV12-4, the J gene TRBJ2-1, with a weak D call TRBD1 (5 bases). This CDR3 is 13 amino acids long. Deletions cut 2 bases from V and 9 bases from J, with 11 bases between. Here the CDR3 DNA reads TGTGCCAGCAGTTTAATGGGGCGAGCTGAGCAGTTCTTC. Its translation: CASSLMGRAEQFF.

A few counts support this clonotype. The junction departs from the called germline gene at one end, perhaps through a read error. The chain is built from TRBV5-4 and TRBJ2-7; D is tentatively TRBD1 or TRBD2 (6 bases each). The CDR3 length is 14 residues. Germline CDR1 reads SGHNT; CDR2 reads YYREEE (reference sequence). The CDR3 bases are TGTGCCAGCACCTTGCCGGGGGCGGAGTACGAGCAGTACTTC. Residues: CASTLPGAEYEQYF.

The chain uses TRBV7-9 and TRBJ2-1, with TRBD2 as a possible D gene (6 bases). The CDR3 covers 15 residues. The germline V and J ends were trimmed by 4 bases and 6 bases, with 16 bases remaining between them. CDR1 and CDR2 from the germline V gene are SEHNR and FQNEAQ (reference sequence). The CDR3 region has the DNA TGTGCCAGCAGCTCCGTTCGTCCTAGCGTCAATGAGCAGTTCTTC. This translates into CASSSVRPSVNEQFF. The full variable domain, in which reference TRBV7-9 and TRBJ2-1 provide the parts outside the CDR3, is DTGVSQNPRHKITKRGQNVTFRCDPISEHNRLYWYRQTLGQGPEFLTYFQNEAQLEKSRLLSDRFSAERPKGSFSTLEIQRTEQGDSAMYLCASSSVRPSVNEQFFGPGTRLTVL.